This is a list of T cell receptor beta chains from one sample in a study of cytomegalovirus exposure and HLA in healthy donors. Measured with immunoSEQ multiplex PCR; TCRdb has only the in-frame clones, and not every one. The table includes 140,000 to 150,000 clones, about 80% detected once. The sample was PBMCs. These receptors originate from a man between 40 and 49 years old in good health and CMV-seronegative. The CDR3 runs from the conserved cysteine through the conserved F or W. D genes are given only for firm matches. Clone size, where shown, is once, few, many, or a class for clones that have expanded.

-,TRBD1,TRBJ1-1,TRBV7-9,CASSFWTGANTEAFF,TGTGCCAGCAGCTTCTGGACAGGGGCCAACACTGAAGCTTTCTTT
few,-,TRBJ2-3,TRBV7-9,CASTRGISSTDTQYF,TGTGCCAGCACTAGGGGGATATCTAGCACAGATACGCAGTATTTT
-,-,TRBJ1-2,TRBV5-1,CASSSGTNYGYTF,TGCGCCAGCAGCTCCGGGACAAACTATGGCTACACCTTC
-,-,TRBJ1-2,TRBV2,CASSVAGALGYTF,TGTGCCAGCAGTGTGGCAGGGGCGCTTGGCTACACCTTC
-,-,TRBJ2-5,TRBV19,CASSIGGTGPEGTQYF,TGTGCCAGTAGTATAGGAGGAACAGGTCCGGAGGGGACCCAGTACTTC
-,-,TRBJ2-2,TRBV9,CASNQDTGELFF,TGTGCCAGCAATCAGGACACCGGGGAGCTGTTTTTT
-,TRBD1,TRBJ1-3,TRBV6-1,CASNEFGTATTGNTIYF,TGTGCCAGCAATGAATTCGGGACAGCGACCACTGGAAACACCATATATTTT
-,-,TRBJ1-6,TRBV15,CATSRDPGNSTPLHF,TGTGCCACCAGCAGAGATCCGGGGAATAGCACACCCCTCCACTTT
-,-,TRBJ1-1,TRBV9,CASSVQGGNTEAFF,TGTGCCAGCAGCGTACAAGGGGGGAACACTGAAGCTTTCTTT
-,-,TRBJ1-2,TRBV6-1,CASSPRRQGDGYTF,TGTGCCAGCAGTCCTCGACGACAAGGCGATGGCTACACCTTC
-,-,TRBJ1-6,TRBV13,CASSLYPGSRGSPLHF,TGTGCCAGCAGCTTATACCCCGGTTCACGGGGATCACCCCTCCACTTT
-,TRBD1,TRBJ1-6,TRBV4-1,CASSQPTGGPLHF,TGCGCCAGCAGCCAGCCCACAGGGGGGCCGCTCCACTTT
-,TRBD2,TRBJ2-1,TRBV28,CASSLSGGTYNEQFF,TGTGCCAGCAGTCTCAGCGGGGGGACCTACAATGAGCAGTTCTTC
-,-,TRBJ1-2,TRBV23-1,CASLSLGPYGYTF,TGCGCCAGCCTTTCGTTGGGGCCCTATGGCTACACCTTC
few,TRBD1,TRBJ1-6,TRBV18,CASSLDRGDSPLHF,TGTGCCAGCTCACTAGACAGGGGCGATTCACCCCTCCACTTT
-,TRBD2,TRBJ2-3,TRBV10-1,CASSVGVGRGDTDTQYF,TGCGCCAGCAGTGTGGGAGTCGGGAGGGGGGACACAGATACGCAGTATTTT
-,TRBD1,TRBJ2-3,TRBV11-2,CASSLGRTGSTDTQYF,TGTGCCAGCAGCTTGGGAAGGACAGGGAGCACAGATACGCAGTATTTT
-,TRBD1,TRBJ1-5,TRBV2,CASMGQGNQPQHF,TGTGCCAGCATGGGACAGGGCAATCAGCCCCAGCATTTT
few,TRBD1,TRBJ1-1,TRBV6-4,CASSDSGTGGAFF,TGTGCCAGCAGTGACTCTGGGACAGGGGGCGCTTTCTTT
-,TRBD2,TRBJ2-3,TRBV5-1,CASSLGLAGGPFTDTQYF,TGCGCCAGCAGCCTGGGACTAGCGGGGGGGCCTTTCACAGATACGCAGTATTTT
few,-,TRBJ2-7,TRBV6-5,CASSYLVGSSRGQHF,TGTGCCAGCAGTTACCTGGTCGGCTCATCACGAGGACAGCACTTC
-,TRBD1,TRBJ1-3,TRBV19,CASSIVAQGAGNTIYF,TGTGCCAGTAGTATAGTGGCGCAGGGGGCCGGAAACACCATATATTTT
-,-,TRBJ2-6,TRBV5-1,CASSLGQSPSGANVLTF,TGCGCCAGCAGCTTGGGACAGTCCCCTTCTGGGGCCAACGTCCTGACTTTC
-,-,TRBJ2-7,TRBV28,CASSLRNYEQYF,TGTGCCAGCAGTTTAAGGAACTACGAGCAGTACTTC
-,TRBD1,TRBJ2-5,TRBV6-6,CASSLTGAQETQYF,TGTGCCAGCAGCTTGACAGGGGCCCAAGAGACCCAGTACTTC
-,TRBD2,TRBJ2-3,TRBV7-9,CASSPGTSGNTDTQYF,TGTGCCAGCAGCCCCGGGACTAGCGGAAACACAGATACGCAGTATTTT
-,TRBD1,TRBJ1-2,TRBV9,CASSVKPGGTYYGYTF,TGTGCCAGCAGCGTAAAACCAGGGGGCACGTACTATGGCTACACCTTC
-,-,TRBJ2-7,TRBV30,CAWSLRAAERLYF,TGTGCCTGGAGCCTCAGGGCGGCAGAACGATTGTACTTC
-,TRBD2,TRBJ2-2,TRBV30,CAWSELAANTGELFF,TGTGCCTGGAGTGAACTAGCGGCGAACACCGGGGAGCTGTTTTTT
-,-,TRBJ1-6,TRBV2,CASSGGEFSPLHF,TGTGCCAGCAGTGGGGGGGAATTTTCACCCCTCCACTTT
-,-,TRBJ2-1,TRBV5-6,CASSAGLQIEVDEQFF,TGTGCCAGCAGCGCGGGCCTCCAGATCGAGGTCGATGAGCAGTTCTTC
-,TRBD1,TRBJ1-6,TRBV18,CASSQPGQTSPLHF,TGTGCCAGCTCACAACCGGGACAGACTTCACCCCTCCACTTT
-,-,TRBJ1-6,TRBV5-8,CASGEGSYSPLHF,TGTGCCAGCGGGGAGGGGTCGTATTCACCCCTCCACTTT
-,TRBD2,TRBJ2-3,TRBV5-1,CASSSAGVSTDTQYF,TGCGCCAGCAGCTCAGCGGGGGTAAGCACAGATACGCAGTATTTT
-,-,TRBJ2-3,TRBV10-1,CASRGADTQYF,TGCGCCAGCAGAGGGGCAGATACGCAGTATTTT
once,TRBD1,TRBJ2-7,TRBV11-1,CASSLAQTGYEQYF,TGTGCCAGCAGCTTAGCCCAGACAGGGTACGAGCAGTACTTC
-,TRBD2,TRBJ2-1,TRBV5-5,CASSSQSAAGGDHEQFF,TGTGCCAGCAGCTCCCAATCGGCCGCGGGGGGAGACCATGAGCAGTTCTTC
-,-,TRBJ2-5,TRBV7-2,CASSLDSTSQETQYF,TGTGCCAGCAGCTTAGACTCGACATCTCAAGAGACCCAGTACTTC
-,TRBD2,TRBJ2-3,TRBV5-6,CASSLTSGRNTDTQYF,TGTGCCAGCAGCCTGACTAGCGGGAGGAACACAGATACGCAGTATTTT
-,TRBD2,TRBJ2-1,TRBV19,CASNPAGDNEQFF,TGTGCCAGTAACCCAGCGGGGGACAATGAGCAGTTCTTC
once,TRBD1,TRBJ1-1,TRBV5-6,CASSRDRGSTEAFF,TGTGCCAGCAGTCGCGACAGGGGATCCACTGAAGCTTTCTTT
once,-,TRBJ1-2,TRBV6-5,CASSYSEGINYGYTF,TGTGCCAGCAGTTACTCGGAGGGTATTAACTATGGCTACACCTTC
-,TRBD1,TRBJ1-6,TRBV19,CASNERGQTNSPLHF,TGTGCCAGTAACGAGAGGGGGCAAACAAATTCACCCCTCCACTTT
-,-,TRBJ1-1,TRBV19,CASSMETENTEAFF,TGTGCCAGTAGTATGGAAACAGAGAACACTGAAGCTTTCTTT
-,-,TRBJ2-7,TRBV5-1,CASSLPSYYEQYF,TGCGCCAGCAGCCTCCCCAGTTACTACGAGCAGTACTTC
-,-,TRBJ2-5,TRBV7-9,CASSQGNRRETQYF,TGTGCCAGCAGCCAGGGGAATAGGAGAGAGACCCAGTACTTC
few,TRBD1,TRBJ1-5,TRBV7-9,CASSWGTVNSNQPQHF,TGTGCCAGCAGCTGGGGGACAGTGAATAGCAATCAGCCCCAGCATTTT
-,-,TRBJ1-6,TRBV9,CASSVDGQFSSPLHF,TGTGCCAGCAGCGTAGATGGACAGTTTTCTTCACCCCTCCACTTT
-,-,TRBJ2-7,TRBV5-6,CASSYDRSPTEQYF,TGTGCCAGCAGCTATGACAGGAGTCCCACCGAGCAGTACTTC
-,-,TRBJ1-1,TRBV30,CAWRGQGVGGMNTEAFF,TGTGCCTGGAGGGGGCAGGGTGTCGGCGGTATGAACACTGAAGCTTTCTTT
-,-,TRBJ1-1,TRBV5-1,CASSLPSGEGTNTEAFF,TGCGCCAGCAGCCTGCCGTCTGGGGAGGGAACGAACACTGAAGCTTTCTTT
-,TRBD1,TRBJ2-5,TRBV27,CASSPSGQGASGETQYF,TGTGCCAGCAGTCCCTCGGGACAGGGGGCCTCTGGGGAGACCCAGTACTTC
few,-,TRBJ1-5,TRBV28,CASSFLRQPQHF,TGTGCCAGCAGTTTTTTGCGGCAGCCCCAGCATTTT